This entry features one T cell receptor beta chain sequence. There is no known antigen for this receptor. There are no base qualities to consult, and no much larger clone falls within one base. TCRbeta CDR3 regions were amplified from genomic DNA by means of the immunoSEQ Assay, a bias-controlled multiplex PCR. On the study's bioinformatics: The number of nucleated cells in each sample was estimated from the amplification of reference gene primers within the assay. Sequence reads were collapsed and filtered to measure the absolute abundance of every unique TCRbeta CDR3 rearrangement. For each sample, productive Simpson clonality was calculated as the square root of Simpson's diversity index across productive rearrangements. TCRdb took over this immuneACCESS table, retaining in-frame rearrangements with V and J assigned. Such tables are incomplete; in checked studies, under half of the missing clones stem from an unresolved V gene, and the remainder is unexplained. V and J calls and clone size are copied from that table; D and trimming were computed from the DNA. The sample table shows about 64,000 clones, and approximately 78% are seen once. The ten largest clones represent 10% to 15% of the sample.

These data belong to a study of blood T cell repertoires in COVID-19 (dated by TCRdb to 2018 to 2021). Describing the broader study: Samples from collaborators originated in the United States, Italy and Spain and spanned both the acute and convalescent phases of COVID-19. The prospective study material was composed of cDNA or gDNA derived from T cells, B-cell-depleted T cells, or PBMCs. The dataset comprised deeply sampled blood TCRbeta repertoires from subjects exposed to, actively infected with, or recovered from COVID-19. The repertoires were made available in a free public database intended to serve as a resource for research on the immune response to SARS-CoV-2. The samples were drawn from two sources: the first 160 participants of the ongoing ImmuneRACE study, and 950 to 1,500 subjects contributed by 6 global collaborators. Nearly every sample came with metadata listing a de-identified subject ID, COVID-19 status, age in years and sex. HLA class I and class II types, where available, came from metadata supplied by the sample provider rather than from assay-based typing. Overall study outcomes, separate from this receptor: How much clinical and demographic metadata was included differed by source and by participant, and the metadata was provided uncurated.

Collaborating institutions collected whole blood in K2EDTA tubes following their own protocols. For TCRbeta analysis, collaborators shipped samples in one of three forms: frozen whole blood, isolated PBMCs, or DNA extracted from either of those sample types. Via the germline V gene, CDR1 is MRHNA and CDR2 SNTAGT. Cut back by 8 bases and 9 bases, the V and J ends lie 23 bases apart. The CDR3 sequence holds 15 residues, the cysteine and phenylalanine included. The CDR3 DNA has 45 bases and is translated from base 1. This receptor was obtained from a human donor in a cohort sampled during active COVID-19. The sample was peripheral blood. The chain is made from TRBV6-4 and TRBJ2-1; no D gene can be assigned with confidence. The DNA is as follows: TGTGCCAGCGGCAACTCCGGGTTATCAGTGGGTGAGCAGTTCTTC. Its protein reads: CASGNSGLSVGEQFF.